A selection of T cell receptor beta chains follows, all from one sample in a study of technical replicates of blood from a handful of donors. Repertoires were generated with immunoSEQ multiplex PCR, while TCRdb's copy carries only in-frame clones and drops some. This table has about 100,000 clones, about 95% appearing once. The sample comprised T cells isolated from PBMCs. The origin of the receptors is a human donor in good health. The CDR3 runs from the conserved cysteine through the conserved F or W. A D gene is named only where the DNA matches it firmly. Size is omitted from some rows. Given values are once, few, many or a class for expanded clones.

j_call | clone_size | d_call | v_call | cdr3_nt | cdr3_aa
TRBJ2-1 | - | TRBD2 | TRBV5-1 | TGCGCCAGCAGCTTGGCGGCGGGAGCTTTCTACAATGAGCAGTTCTTC | CASSLAAGAFYNEQFF
TRBJ2-7 | - | - | TRBV11-3 | TGTGCCAGCAGCCTCGGGACTCCCTACGAGCAGTACTTC | CASSLGTPYEQYF
TRBJ2-1 | - | TRBD2 | TRBV29-1 | TGCAGCGCGGGACTAGCGGGAGGGGTGACGTTCTTC | CSAGLAGGVTFF
TRBJ2-5 | - | - | TRBV7-9 | TGTGCCAGCAGCCGAAGCGGTCCAGAAGAGACCCAGTACTTC | CASSRSGPEETQYF
TRBJ2-7 | - | TRBD2 | TRBV14 | TGTGCCAGCAGCCCGCGGGACTATACCTACGAGCAGTACTTC | CASSPRDYTYEQYF
TRBJ1-2 | - | - | TRBV5-6 | TGTGCCAGCAGCCGGGACTATGGCTACACCTTC | CASSRDYGYTF
TRBJ2-7 | once | - | TRBV10-3 | TGTGCCATCAGCCCGACAGGCGGCGTTCAGGAGCAGTACTTC | CAISPTGGVQEQYF
TRBJ1-4 | once | - | TRBV5-4 | TGTGCCAGCAGCTCTTACAGGGAAATCGGGAATGAAAAACTGTTTTTT | CASSSYREIGNEKLFF
TRBJ2-7 | - | TRBD2 | TRBV7-8 | TGTGCCAGCAGCGCAAGGCAGACTAGCAGTTACGAGCAGTACTTC | CASSARQTSSYEQYF
TRBJ2-1 | - | TRBD2 | TRBV7-9 | TGTGCCAGCAGTCATAGCGGGAGTGGGTTAGAGGAGCAGTTCTTC | CASSHSGSGLEEQFF
TRBJ1-2 | once | - | TRBV4-2 | TGTGCCAGCAGCCAAGGGACAGTTATAACGCCCTACTATGGCTACACCTTC | CASSQGTVITPYYGYTF
TRBJ1-2 | - | - | TRBV4-1 | TGCGCCAGCAGCCAAGAAGCGAGGACAGCTGGCTACACCTTC | CASSQEARTAGYTF
TRBJ1-1 | medium-sized | - | TRBV5-1 | TGCGCCAGCCTGGAGGGTCTGGGGCTTGACACTGAAGCTTTCTTT | CASLEGLGLDTEAFF
TRBJ2-2 | - | - | TRBV18 | TGTGCCAGCTCAGGCAGTGGCAGGGTCACCGGGGAGCTGTTTTTT | CASSGSGRVTGELFF
TRBJ2-7 | - | - | TRBV19 | TGTGCCAGTAGTCTCCCGGGACGGGGGATACGAGAGCAGTACTTC | CASSLPGRGIREQYF
TRBJ2-5 | - | - | TRBV15 | TGTGCCACCAGCGCCAATCAGGGTTTTACTGGGGAGACCCAGTACTTC | CATSANQGFTGETQYF
TRBJ1-1 | - | - | TRBV27 | TGTGCCAGCAGCTTAAGGGGGTTATTCACTGAAGCTTTCTTT | CASSLRGLFTEAFF
TRBJ1-1 | once | - | TRBV20-1 | TGCAGTGCGCAGGAGGGAACTGAAGCTTTCTTT | CSAQEGTEAFF
TRBJ1-3 | - | - | TRBV30 | TGTGCCTGGAGTCCGGGGAGCTCTGGAAACACCATATATTTT | CAWSPGSSGNTIYF
TRBJ2-1 | - | - | TRBV4-3 | TGCGCCAGCAGTCGGATTAGGGAGTCGGACAATGAGCAGTTCTTC | CASSRIRESDNEQFF
TRBJ2-1 | - | TRBD2 | TRBV28 | TGTGCCAGCAGTGGACTAGTGCATGAGCAGTTCTTC | CASSGLVHEQFF
TRBJ1-5 | - | - | TRBV5-6 | TGTGCCAGCAGCTTTAGGGGTAATAATCAGCCCCAGCATTTT | CASSFRGNNQPQHF
TRBJ1-1 | few | - | TRBV28 | TGTGCCAGCAGTTTTGGGCAAACCGCGAACACTGAAGCTTTCTTT | CASSFGQTANTEAFF
TRBJ2-1 | - | - | TRBV7-3 | TGTGCCAGCAGCTTCGGGGGTTCAGAGTTCCAGTTCTTC | CASSFGGSEFQFF
TRBJ2-1 | - | TRBD1 | TRBV5-1 | TGCGCCAGCAGCTTGGGACAGGGGCACGATGAGCAGTTCTTC | CASSLGQGHDEQFF
TRBJ2-7 | - | - | TRBV27 | TGTGCCAGCAGTTTGCGAGCTTTTAATTCCTACGAGCAGTACTTC | CASSLRAFNSYEQYF
TRBJ2-3 | once | - | TRBV7-9 | TGTGCCAGCAGCTCCGCGGGGACGTATAGCACAGATACGCAGTATTTT | CASSSAGTYSTDTQYF
TRBJ2-3 | - | TRBD2 | TRBV4-3 | TGCGCCAGCAGCCATGGTGGGAGGGGAAACACAGATACGCAGTATTTT | CASSHGGRGNTDTQYF
TRBJ2-1 | - | - | TRBV4-3 | TGCGCCAGCAGCCAAGACGACCGGGGAGAGCAGTTCTTC | CASSQDDRGEQFF
TRBJ2-1 | - | - | TRBV6-4 | TGTGCCAGCAGTGAAAGCAGCGTCTACAATGAGCAGTTCTTC | CASSESSVYNEQFF
TRBJ2-7 | - | TRBD2 | TRBV28 | TGTGCCAGCAGTTCCCCTCGGGGGGGCGGCGAGCAGTACTTC | CASSSPRGGGEQYF
TRBJ2-1 | once | TRBD2 | TRBV7-9 | TGTGCCAGCGGATCTAGCGGGAGTGAAGGTGAGCAGTTCTTC | CASGSSGSEGEQFF
TRBJ1-2 | - | TRBD1 | TRBV30 | TGTGCCTGGAGTGAAACGACAGGGGGCCTCTATGGCTACACCTTC | CAWSETTGGLYGYTF
TRBJ1-5 | - | TRBD1 | TRBV5-6 | TGTGCCAGCAGCGGATTTCCGGGACAGAATCAGCCCCAGCATTTT | CASSGFPGQNQPQHF
TRBJ2-2 | - | - | TRBV19 | TGTGCCAGTAGTATCTACCAGAACACCGGGGAGCTGTTTTTT | CASSIYQNTGELFF
TRBJ1-4 | - | TRBD1 | TRBV30 | TGTGCCTGGAGTGTTTGGACAGGGGGTAATGAAAAACTGTTTTTT | CAWSVWTGGNEKLFF
TRBJ2-5 | - | - | TRBV25-1 | TGTGCCAGCAGTGAAAGTCGGGAGATCGAGACCCAGTACTTC | CASSESREIETQYF
TRBJ2-2 | - | TRBD2 | TRBV7-9 | TGTGCCAGCAGCCCTCTAGCGGGAGTCGGGTTAACCGGGGAGCTGTTTTTT | CASSPLAGVGLTGELFF
TRBJ2-7 | - | TRBD2 | TRBV14 | TGTGCCAGCAGCCGAAGATGGGGAGGGAGGGTCGAGCAGTACTTC | CASSRRWGGRVEQYF
TRBJ2-7 | - | TRBD2 | TRBV6-5 | TGTGCCAGCAGTTACTCGACGAGCGGGAGTGGCGAGCAGTACTTC | CASSYSTSGSGEQYF
TRBJ1-1 | - | - | TRBV4-1 | TGCGCCAGCAGCCAAGGGAAGGAGGGGCCATTTGTCACTGAAGCTTTCTTT | CASSQGKEGPFVTEAFF
TRBJ2-5 | - | - | TRBV5-8 | TGTGCCAGCAGCTTGTCGACTCAGGGATTGTACCAAGAGACCCAGTACTTC | CASSLSTQGLYQETQYF
TRBJ1-1 | - | - | TRBV4-1 | TGCGCCAGCAGCCAAGATAGGCGGGGCGAAGCTTTCTTT | CASSQDRRGEAFF
TRBJ1-1 | few | - | TRBV14 | TGTGCCAGCAGCCCATTTACTGAAGCTTTCTTT | CASSPFTEAFF
TRBJ1-4 | - | TRBD1 | TRBV19 | TGTGCCAGTAGTGGGACAGGGTGGGAAAAACTGTTTTTT | CASSGTGWEKLFF
TRBJ1-5 | - | - | TRBV28 | TGTGCCAGCAGTTTAGTCAGGGGCAATCAGCCCCAGCATTTT | CASSLVRGNQPQHF
TRBJ1-1 | few | - | TRBV7-2 | TGTGCCAGCAGCTTAAGCCGTGCTCTTTATACTGAAGCTTTCTTT | CASSLSRALYTEAFF
TRBJ2-3 | once | TRBD2 | TRBV4-1 | TGCGCCAGCAGCCAAAAAACTCAGCGGGAGAGGGGGGCCGGAGATACGCAGTATTTT | CASSQKTQRERGAGDTQYF
TRBJ2-1 | - | - | TRBV5-1 | TGCGCCAGCAGCTTGGCCCTAGAAAGGAATGAGCAGTTCTTC | CASSLALERNEQFF
TRBJ2-1 | once | TRBD2 | TRBV9 | TGTGCCAGCAGTGACCGCGCCTCCGGGACTATTAGGAATGAGCAGTTCTTC | CASSDRASGTIRNEQFF